This T cell receptor (beta chain) was captured by sequencing in a study of cytomegalovirus exposure and HLA in healthy donors. Whole-study results and caveats: Presence/absence analyses took donor sequencing depth as roughly uniform. Later work associated fewer than 20,000 TCR beta sequences with HLA alleles at 0.05 false discovery rate. Earlier results showed most TCR beta V segments being productive about 87% or about 30% of the time. A later analysis showed HLA-associated TCR beta chains outstripping equally common others in clonal expansion.

As regards this clone: The antigen is not known.

Primers: 60 Vbeta forward and 13 Jbeta reverse. Sequencing used immunoSEQ multiplex PCR; TCRdb keeps in-frame clones, though not all of them. The sample carries around 230,000 clones, approximately 78% recorded once. The TCR originated in a boy younger than 18 in good health and CMV-seronegative. The sample was PBMCs.

CDR3 loop: CASSSENGGNIQYF. The CDR3 nucleotides read TGTGCCAGCAGCTCGGAGAACGGAGGCAACATTCAGTACTTC. The chain recombines TRBV5-4 with TRBJ2-4; D may be TRBD2 (5 bases). This CDR3 has 14 amino acids. Germline loops: CDR1 SGHNT, CDR2 YYREEE (reference sequence). V was trimmed by 3 bases and J by 7 bases, leaving 14 bases between them.